Here is one T cell receptor beta chain with its context. The source of the sample is a study of blood T cell repertoires in COVID-19. Looking at the study overall: T cells, B-cell-depleted T cells, or PBMCs provided the cDNA or gDNA that served as material.

CDR1 is SGHDT, CDR2 YYEEEE, per germline. Deletions cut 0 bases from V and 5 bases from J, with 14 bases between. The CDR3 runs 15 residues. Study processing details: Reference gene primer amplification gave nucleated cell count estimates. TCRdb's table, derived via immunoSEQ multiplex PCR, lists solely in-frame clones and lacks some. V and J calls and clone size come straight from that table; D and trimming were deduced from the DNA. The sample lists about 110,000 clones, 89% occurring once. The receptor's source is a man aged 40-50 years with active or convalescent COVID-19. Specimen: peripheral blood. The chain joins TRBV5-6 to TRBJ1-1; D is ambiguous. The chain's CDR3 is CASSLVLVGRTEAFF. The CDR3 bases are TGTGCCAGCAGCTTGGTACTGGTTGGGCGTACTGAAGCTTTCTTT.